These 26 T cell receptor beta chains share one sample of origin, sequenced in a study of blood T cell repertoires in COVID-19. The table came from immunoSEQ multiplex PCR; TCRdb's copy has only in-frame clones and leaves some out. This table holds about 350,000 clones, approximately 87% found once. Input material: PBMCs or T cells enriched from blood (not recorded which). The receptors were sampled from a woman aged 30 to 39 who had recovered from COVID-19.

The gene calls are TRBV7-9 and TRBJ1-3; tentatively, D is TRBD1 (5 bases). The CDR3 runs to 17 residues. Trimming took off 8 bases at V and 2 bases at J, with 22 bases between the two ends. Germline V lookup: CDR1 SEHNR, CDR2 FQNEAQ (reference sequence). The CDR3 loop reads CASAGTDTLTPGNTIYF. CDR3 DNA sequence: TGTGCCAGCGCGGGGACGGATACTCTAACCCCTGGAAACACCATATATTTT.

This rearrangement joins TRBV19 to TRBJ1-4; no reliable D call. This CDR3 spans 12 amino acids. V lost 1 base and J lost 8, with 5 bases in between. CDR1 LNHDA and CDR2 SQIVND come from the germline V gene (reference sequence). The CDR3 protein is CASSIVSEKLFF. The CDR3 DNA reads TGTGCCAGTAGTATAGTAAGCGAAAAACTGTTTTTT.

This chain connects TRBV30 to TRBJ2-5; possibly TRBD2 for D (5 bases). The CDR3 spans 15 residues. Germline loops: CDR1 GTSNPN, CDR2 SVGIG (reference sequence). Trimming pared 2 bases from V and 4 bases from J, leaving 17 bases between. Here the CDR3 DNA reads TGTGCCTGGAGTACCTTCGGACTCTACAGAGAGACCCAGTACTTC. It translates to CAWSTFGLYRETQYF. Together with reference TRBV30 and TRBJ2-5, the CDR3 gives the full variable domain: SQTIHQWPATLVQPVGSPLSLECTVEGTSNPNLYWYRQAAGRGLQLLFYSVGIGQISSEVPQNLSASRPQDRQFILSSKKLLLSDSGFYLCAWSTFGLYRETQYFGPGTRLLVL.

The V gene is TRBV9, the J gene TRBJ2-6; D perhaps matches TRBD2 (5 bases). Germline V lookup: CDR1 SGDLS, CDR2 YYNGEE. The CDR3 has 17 residues. V dropped 0 bases and J dropped 0 bases, with 10 bases sitting between them. The CDR3 loop reads CASSVATRVSGANVLTF. In DNA form, the CDR3 reads TGTGCCAGCAGCGTAGCTACTAGGGTCTCTGGGGCCAACGTCCTGACTTTC.

J is TRBJ1-2 and V is TRBV19; D unclear. CDR1 LNHDA and CDR2 SQIVND come from the germline V gene (reference sequence). The length of the CDR3 is 13 residues. Trimming took off 5 bases at V and 8 bases at J, with 15 bases between the two ends. CDR3 residues: CASSRSGFGGYTF. DNA for the CDR3: TGTGCCAGTAGTCGGTCGGGATTTGGGGGCTACACCTTC.

CDR3: CASSQEPLSSYNSPLHF. In DNA form, the CDR3 reads TGCGCCAGCAGCCAAGAACCCCTGAGCTCCTATAATTCACCCCTCCACTTT. The J gene is TRBJ1-6, the V gene TRBV4-1; D uncertain. CDR3 length: 17 amino acids. CDR1 and CDR2 (germline): MGHRA, YSYEKL. V lost 0 bases and J 0 bases, leaving 9 bases between the germline ends.

V and J are TRBV5-1 and TRBJ1-4, with 7 nucleotides matching TRBD1. The CDR3 has 16 residues. Germline-derived CDR1 and CDR2 are SGHRS and YFSETQ. V lost 0 bases to trimming and J lost 8 bases; unmatched junction nucleotides: 10. In nucleotides, the CDR3 is TGCGCCAGCAGCTTGGCCCCAACAGGGGTCGGCGAAAAACTGTTTTTT. Translation: CASSLAPTGVGEKLFF.

The chain uses TRBV27 and TRBJ1-1; D uncertain. The V and J ends lost 6 bases and 3 bases respectively, with 8 bases between them. The CDR3 spans 12 residues. From germline, CDR1 is MNHEY and CDR2 SMNVEV (reference sequence). This CDR3 is CASRGDHTEAFF. The CDR3 DNA sequence: TGTGCCAGCAGGGGCGACCACACTGAAGCTTTCTTT.

The chain couples TRBV3-1 (or the pseudogene TRBV3-2) to TRBJ1-5; D is perhaps TRBD1 (5 bases). This CDR3 comprises 13 residues. Germline V lookup: CDR1 LGHDT, CDR2 YNNKEL (reference sequence). V lost 6 bases, J lost 1 base, and 7 bases lay in between. The CDR3 region has the DNA TGTGCCAGCAGTTACAGGAGCAATCAGCCCCAGCATTTT. Its translation: CASSYRSNQPQHF.

J is TRBJ1-1 and V is TRBV19, with unresolved D. The germline V gene has CDR1 LNHDA and CDR2 SQIVND (reference sequence). The CDR3 loop spans 14 amino acids. Deletions cut 5 bases from V and 3 bases from J, with 13 bases between. CDR3 sequence (DNA): TGTGCCAGTAGTCGCCCTATCGTGGACACTGAAGCTTTCTTT. It encodes CASSRPIVDTEAFF.

This clone was picked up a small number of times. The chain has TRBV2 and TRBJ1-6; the match to TRBD1 covers 9 bases. J lost 9 bases, V lost 6 bases, and 9 bases had no gene match. Looked up from germline, CDR1 is SNHLY and CDR2 is FYNNEI. There are 15 residues in the CDR3. The CDR3 spells CASRSSGTGRSPLHF. CDR3 DNA: TGTGCCAGCAGGTCCTCCGGGACAGGGCGTTCACCCCTCCACTTT.

J is TRBJ1-5 and V is TRBV10-3; TRBD1 aligns across 7 bases. V lost 6 bases, J lost 6 bases, and 8 bases stayed unmatched. This CDR3 has 14 residues. Germline-derived CDR1 and CDR2 are ENHRY and SYGVKD. The CDR3 sequence: CAISPDRDSQPQHF. In DNA form, the CDR3 reads TGTGCCATCAGCCCCGACAGGGACTCTCAGCCCCAGCATTTT.

The chain recombines TRBV24-1 with TRBJ2-5; 8 positions match TRBD1. CDR1 is KGHDR, CDR2 SFDVKD, per germline. The ends lost 5 bases at V and 2 bases at J; junction bases unmatched: 6. The length of the CDR3 is 15 residues. CDR3 in DNA: TGTGCCACCAGTGCCCCGGACAGGGTTCAAGAGACCCAGTACTTC. Translating it yields CATSAPDRVQETQYF.

Concerning this clone itself: Different DNA sequences within this sample yield the same CDR3. The chain couples TRBV5-1 to TRBJ1-3; 7 positions match TRBD1. Germline assignment: CDR1 SGHRS and CDR2 YFSETQ. The V segment lost 2 bases and the J segment 4 bases; nucleotides outside the gene matches: 3. The CDR3 has 14 residues. Written as DNA, the CDR3 is TGCGCCAGCAGCTTAGGGACAGCCGGAAACACCATATATTTT. This translates into CASSLGTAGNTIYF.

This chain connects TRBV7-9 to TRBJ1-4; D remains ambiguous. Trimming pared 3 bases from V and 8 bases from J, leaving 7 bases between. The CDR3 runs to 12 residues. CDR1 is SEHNR and CDR2 is FQNEAQ in the germline V gene (reference sequence). The CDR3 DNA sequence: TGTGCCAGCAGCTTGTCGGGGGAAAAACTGTTTTTT. Its protein product is CASSLSGEKLFF.

The chain recombines TRBV20-1 with TRBJ2-1; 7 bases agree with TRBD2. Germline loops: CDR1 DFQATT, CDR2 SNEGSKA (reference sequence). J lost 2 bases, V lost 3 bases, and 4 bases had no gene match. The CDR3 totals 14 residues. The CDR3, as DNA: TGCAGTGCTAGTTGGGGGGGACCCTACAATGAGCAGTTCTTC. Its protein is CSASWGGPYNEQFF.

On this clone: The sample has other DNA sequences that encode this CDR3 too. This chain uses TRBV18 with TRBJ1-5, with D perhaps TRBD1 (6 bases). CDR3 length equals 15 residues. The ends were cut back, 3 bases at V and 2 bases at J, with 11 bases in the middle. Germline V gene sequence: CDR1 KGHSH, CDR2 LQKENI. The DNA for the CDR3 is TGTGCCAGCTCACCGGGAGGGGGGGGCAATCAGCCCCAGCATTTT. This encodes CASSPGGGGNQPQHF.

V is TRBV2 and J is TRBJ2-7, with D perhaps matching TRBD2 (6 bases). From germline, CDR1 is SNHLY and CDR2 FYNNEI. Trimming stripped 6 bases from V and 6 bases from J, with 12 bases between. This CDR3 has 12 residues. The CDR3 protein is CASSPWRGEQYF. The CDR3 DNA follows: TGTGCCAGCAGCCCTTGGAGGGGCGAGCAGTACTTC.

The rearrangement uses TRBV4-1 and TRBJ1-1; D gene unclear. Trimming took 0 bases from V and 4 from J, leaving 12 bases between them. The CDR3 consists of 15 residues. The germline V gene encodes CDR1 MGHRA and CDR2 YSYEKL. The CDR3 bases are TGCGCCAGCAGCCAAGACTATCGTAGTAGCACTGAAGCTTTCTTT. Protein product: CASSQDYRSSTEAFF.

This sequence joins TRBV5-6 and TRBJ2-7; TRBD1 aligns across 8 bases. The CDR3 contains 14 residues. Trimming took 0 bases from V and 5 from J; bases not matched to a gene: 4. Germline CDR1 is SGHDT and CDR2 is YYEEEE. The CDR3 coding sequence is TGTGCCAGCAGCTTGGGCAGGGGGCTTGACGAGCAGTACTTC. It specifies CASSLGRGLDEQYF.

This clone appeared once. The chain carries TRBV10-1 and TRBJ2-2; D call uncertain. V was trimmed by 4 bases and J by 3 bases, leaving 3 bases between them. Germline V CDR1 and CDR2: WNHNN, SYGVQD (reference sequence). CDR3 length equals 12 residues. Written as DNA, the CDR3 is TGCGCCAGCAGTGGAGACACCGGGGAGCTGTTTTTT. Translation gives CASSGDTGELFF.

The J gene is TRBJ2-3, the V gene TRBV5-4; perhaps TRBD2 as D (6 bases). Germline V gene lookup returns CDR1 SGHNT and CDR2 YYREEE (reference sequence). V was pared by 4 bases and J by 0 bases, with 18 bases between. The CDR3 loop spans 17 amino acids. The CDR3 sequence: CASSPGGRGLSTDTQYF. As DNA, the CDR3 is TGTGCCAGCAGCCCTGGAGGGCGGGGACTTAGCACAGATACGCAGTATTTT.

The V and J genes are TRBV12-3 or TRBV12-4 and TRBJ1-6, with D possibly matching TRBD1 (5 bases). Trimming cost V 8 bases and J 12 bases, with 14 bases left between them. The CDR3 is 12 residues long. CDR3 amino acids: CASGTLGKPLHF. The CDR3 bases are TGTGCCAGCGGGACTTTGGGCAAACCCCTCCACTTT.

As DNA, the CDR3 is TGTGCCTGGAGTGACCAGGGCATATTGCTGGACACTGAAGCTTTCTTT. This sequence encodes CAWSDQGILLDTEAFF. V gene TRBV30 combines with J gene TRBJ1-1, with TRBD1 as a possible D gene (5 bases). The length of the CDR3 is 16 residues. CDR1 is GTSNPN, CDR2 SVGIG, per germline (reference sequence). Trimming stripped 1 base from V and 3 bases from J, with 18 bases between.

The chain is built from TRBV25-1 and TRBJ1-4, with D hard to call. The CDR3 sequence is 11 residues long. Per germline, CDR1 MGHDK and CDR2 SYGVNS. V shed 6 bases and J shed 8 bases, with 7 bases lying between them. The CDR3 region is CASRVQEKLFF. Written as DNA, the CDR3 is TGTGCCAGCAGAGTACAGGAAAAACTGTTTTTT.

This sequence joins TRBV5-4 and TRBJ2-7, with 7 bases matching TRBD2. J was trimmed by 7 bases and V by 0 bases; bases with no gene match: 7. The CDR3 extends over 14 amino acids. Germline V gene data show CDR1 as SGHNT and CDR2 as YYREEE (reference sequence). CDR3 nucleotides: TGTGCCAGCAGCTTGGTAGGACTAGAAGGTGAGCAGTACTTC. Protein product: CASSLVGLEGEQYF.